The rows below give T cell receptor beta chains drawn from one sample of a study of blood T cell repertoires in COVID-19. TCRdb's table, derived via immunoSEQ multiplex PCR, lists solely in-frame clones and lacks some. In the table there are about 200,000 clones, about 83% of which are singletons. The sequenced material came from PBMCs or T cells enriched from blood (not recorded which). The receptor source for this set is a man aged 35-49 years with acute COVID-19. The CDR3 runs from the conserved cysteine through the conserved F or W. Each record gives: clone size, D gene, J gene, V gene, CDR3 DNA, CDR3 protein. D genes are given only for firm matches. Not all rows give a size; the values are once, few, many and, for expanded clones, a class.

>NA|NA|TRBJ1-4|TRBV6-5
TGTGCCAGCAGTTACTCTTCAGGGCAGGGTGAAAAACTGTTTTTT
CASSYSSGQGEKLFF
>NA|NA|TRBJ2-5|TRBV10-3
TGTGCCATCAGTGGAGGGGAGACCCAGTACTTC
CAISGGETQYF
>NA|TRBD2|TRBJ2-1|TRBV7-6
TGTGCCAGCAGCCGGGCGGGAGGTCACAATGAGCAGTTCTTC
CASSRAGGHNEQFF
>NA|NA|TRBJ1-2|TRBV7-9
TGTGCCAGCAGCCCGCTCGGGGGAGAGGGCTACACCTTC
CASSPLGGEGYTF
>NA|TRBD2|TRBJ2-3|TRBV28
TGTGCCAGCAGTTTTCCGGACGGGAGGAGCACAGATACGCAGTATTTT
CASSFPDGRSTDTQYF
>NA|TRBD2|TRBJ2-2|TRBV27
TGTGCCAGCAGTGCTAGCGGGATTGGGGGGGAGCTGTTTTTT
CASSASGIGGELFF
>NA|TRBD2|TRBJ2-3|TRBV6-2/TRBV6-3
TGTGCCAGCAGTTACAGTGCGGGAGACACAGGAGATACGCAGTATTTT
CASSYSAGDTGDTQYF
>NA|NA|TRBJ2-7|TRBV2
TGTGCCAGCGGGGGACTGACCTACGAGCAGTACTTC
CASGGLTYEQYF
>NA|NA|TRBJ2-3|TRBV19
TGTGCCAGTAGTCTCCTATCAGCAGACAGGGATACGCAGTATTTT
CASSLLSADRDTQYF
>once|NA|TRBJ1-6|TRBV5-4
TGTGCCAGCAGCTTGGGAGGCGGCGGGGGATCACCCCTCCACTTT
CASSLGGGGGSPLHF
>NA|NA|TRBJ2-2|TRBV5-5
TGTGCCAGCAGCTTGGATATCGGGTTGAACACCGGGGAGCTGTTTTTT
CASSLDIGLNTGELFF
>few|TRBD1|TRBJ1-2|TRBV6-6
TGTGCCAGCAGACGCAGGACAGGGGGAAGCGGAGGCTACACCTTC
CASRRRTGGSGGYTF
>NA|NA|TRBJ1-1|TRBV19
TGTGCCAGTAGTTTGAGTGGGAACACTGAAGCTTTCTTT
CASSLSGNTEAFF
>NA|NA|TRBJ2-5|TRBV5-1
TGCGCCAGCAGCACCGGTACTCAAGAGACCCAGTACTTC
CASSTGTQETQYF
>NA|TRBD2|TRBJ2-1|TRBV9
TGTGCCAGCAGCGAAGCGGGAGGTGGGAATGAGCAGTTCTTC
CASSEAGGGNEQFF
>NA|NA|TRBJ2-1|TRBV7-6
TGTGCCAGCACCGAATTCGCGACCGCCCAGGTCTACAATGAGCAGTTCTTC
CASTEFATAQVYNEQFF
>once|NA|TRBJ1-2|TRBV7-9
TGTGCCAGCAGCTTAGGGGTCGGGGGTTTGAATGGCTACACCTTC
CASSLGVGGLNGYTF
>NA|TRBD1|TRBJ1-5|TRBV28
TGTGCCAGCAGTGCGGACAGGGTCCCGGATCAGCCCCAGCATTTT
CASSADRVPDQPQHF